This is a list of T cell receptor beta chains from one sample in a study of shared clonotypes between healthy human individuals. Produced via immunoSEQ multiplex PCR; TCRdb's table is partial and in-frame only. Among roughly 700,000 clones, under 80% were seen once, and the ten largest hold 1.5% to 2%. The source material was memory CD4+ T cells sorted from blood. All receptors derive from a woman in her 30s in good health. The CDR3 runs from the conserved cysteine through the conserved F or W. The D gene is left open where the match is weak. Clone size appears in some rows only: once, few, many, or a class for an expanded clone.

CMTGRGDYGYTF | TGCATGACGGGACGGGGGGACTATGGCTACACCTTC | TRBJ1-2 | once | TRBV29-1 | NA | 12
CATSGGGTAFEYGYTF | TGTGCCACCAGCGGGGGTGGGACAGCCTTTGAATATGGCTACACCTTC | TRBJ1-2 | NA | TRBV15 | TRBD1 | 16
CASSQSPARSSYEQYF | TGCGCCAGCAGTCAATCCCCCGCCAGGAGCTCCTACGAGCAGTACTTC | TRBJ2-7 | once | TRBV23-1 | NA | 16
CASSEVNRGRAEAFF | TGTGCCAGCAGTGAAGTAAACAGGGGGCGGGCTGAAGCTTTCTTT | TRBJ1-1 | NA | TRBV2 | TRBD1 | 15
CASSQTVNTDTQYF | TGTGCCAGCAGCCAAACAGTAAACACAGATACGCAGTATTTT | TRBJ2-3 | NA | TRBV7-3 | NA | 14
CASSGSRDGAYEQYF | TGCGCCAGCAGCGGAAGCCGGGACGGTGCCTACGAGCAGTACTTC | TRBJ2-7 | NA | TRBV4-1 | NA | 15
CASSYGLGATDTQYF | TGTGCCAGCAGCTATGGCCTCGGTGCCACAGATACGCAGTATTTT | TRBJ2-3 | few | TRBV5-5 | NA | 15
CASGRTGFTQPQHF | TGTGCCAGCGGGAGGACAGGGTTTACTCAGCCCCAGCATTTT | TRBJ1-5 | once | TRBV6-1 | TRBD1 | 14
CASSPGRRTGELFF | TGTGCCAGCAGTCCAGGCCGGAGGACCGGGGAGCTGTTTTTT | TRBJ2-2 | NA | TRBV2 | NA | 14
CASSLVAGGWTGELFF | TGCGCCAGCAGCTTGGTAGCGGGAGGTTGGACCGGGGAGCTGTTTTTT | TRBJ2-2 | NA | TRBV5-1 | TRBD2 | 16
CASSQVGTVDYTEAFF | TGCGCCAGCAGCCAAGTCGGGACAGTCGATTACACTGAAGCTTTCTTT | TRBJ1-1 | NA | TRBV4-1 | TRBD1 | 16
CASSLGTGASGNTIYF | TGTGCCAGCAGCTTAGGGACAGGGGCCTCTGGAAACACCATATATTTT | TRBJ1-3 | NA | TRBV5-4 | TRBD1 | 16
CASSIVRGLMNTEAFF | TGTGCCAGTAGTATTGTCAGGGGACTCATGAACACTGAAGCTTTCTTT | TRBJ1-1 | NA | TRBV19 | NA | 16
CASSQREIGETQYF | TGTGCCAGCAGTCAGCGGGAGATTGGAGAGACCCAGTACTTC | TRBJ2-5 | NA | TRBV7-9 | TRBD2 | 14
CASSLEALAGISGELFF | TGTGCCAGCAGCTTAGAAGCTCTAGCGGGTATCTCCGGGGAGCTGTTTTTT | TRBJ2-2 | NA | TRBV13 | TRBD2 | 17
CASSPVREYNEQFF | TGTGCCAGCAGCCCAGTCCGGGAGTACAATGAGCAGTTCTTC | TRBJ2-1 | once | TRBV11-2 | NA | 14
CASSMDRAYNEQFF | TGTGCCAGTAGTATGGACAGGGCATACAATGAGCAGTTCTTC | TRBJ2-1 | NA | TRBV19 | TRBD1 | 14